This passage covers 32 T cell receptor beta chains from one sample sequenced in a study of shared clonotypes between healthy human individuals. Measured with immunoSEQ multiplex PCR; TCRdb has only the in-frame clones, and not every one. This table has 2 million to 2.5 million clones, 80% to 95% appearing once. What was sequenced was naive CD4+ T cells from PBMCs. Indicated subset: CD45RA+ positively selected. The receptors stem from a young man in good health. Some clones in this sample may be carry-over from other donors' samples.

This chain joins TRBV19 and TRBJ1-3, with D perhaps TRBD1 (5 bases). Germline CDR1 LNHDA, CDR2 SQIVND (reference sequence). There are 18 residues in the CDR3. V dropped 8 bases and J dropped 0 bases, with 23 bases sitting between them. CDR3 in DNA: TGTGCCAGTTCCCCGGGACGGTCGGAGTATTACTCTGGAAACACCATATATTTT. Its translation: CASSPGRSEYYSGNTIYF.

V gene TRBV28 combines with J gene TRBJ1-1; tentatively, D is TRBD1 (5 bases). Germline assignment: CDR1 MDHEN and CDR2 SYDVKM. The length of the CDR3 is 15 residues. Trimming stripped 2 bases from V and 4 bases from J, with 14 bases between. CDR3 in amino acids: CASSLEEQVSTEAFF. Here the CDR3 DNA reads TGTGCCAGCAGTTTAGAGGAACAGGTATCCACTGAAGCTTTCTTT. Using reference TRBV28 and TRBJ1-1 for the parts outside the CDR3, the full variable domain is DVKVTQSSRYLVKRTGEKVFLECVQDMDHENMFWYRQDPGLGLRLIYFSYDVKMKEKGDIPEGYSVSREKKERFSLILESASTNQTSMYLCASSLEEQVSTEAFFGQGTRLTVV.

This CDR3 reads CASSLGTSGSGWFF. The DNA for the CDR3 is TGTGCCAGCAGCCTAGGGACTAGCGGGAGTGGGTGGTTCTTC. The chain joins TRBV7-3 to TRBJ2-1, with TRBD2 identical over 14 bases. CDR1 and CDR2 from the germline V gene are SGHTA and FQGTGA. The CDR3 totals 14 residues. After removal of 5 bases from V and 15 bases from J, the junction contained 9 bases not matched to a gene. The whole variable domain, remainder taken from reference TRBV7-3 and TRBJ2-1, is GAGVSQTPSNKVTEKGKYVELRCDPISGHTALYWYRQSLGQGPEFLIYFQGTGAADDSGLPNDRFFAVRPEGSVSTLKIQRTERGDSAVYLCASSLGTSGSGWFFGPGTRLTVL.

As DNA, the CDR3 is TGTGCCAGCAGCTTCGTGGGCGGGTATGGCTACACCTTC. It translates to CASSFVGGYGYTF. The chain recombines TRBV7-6 with TRBJ1-2; D not resolved. The CDR3 is made up of 13 amino acids. CDR1 is SGHVS and CDR2 is FNYEAQ in the germline V gene. V was trimmed by 3 bases and J by 5 bases, leaving 10 bases between them.

As for this clone: At one end, the junction sequence differs from germline, possibly due to a read error. The chain links TRBV6-1 to TRBJ1-1; D gene uncertain. Germline loops: CDR1 MNHNS, CDR2 SASEGT. This CDR3 contains 11 residues. The CDR3 nucleotides read TGCACCACAGAGGGGAACACTGAAGCTTTCTTT. This gives the protein CTTEGNTEAFF.

The chain is built from TRBV6-1 and TRBJ1-1; 9 bases match TRBD1. The CDR3 runs 15 residues. With 7 bases clipped from V and 6 bases from J, the junction kept 12 bases outside the gene matches. Germline lookup yields CDR1 MNHNS and CDR2 SASEGT. The CDR3 loop is CASNRDVWTGAEAFF. As DNA, the CDR3 is TGTGCCAGCAACCGAGACGTCTGGACAGGGGCTGAAGCTTTCTTT.

A word on this clone: The same CDR3 arises from other DNA sequences in this sample as well. V is TRBV5-1 and J is TRBJ1-1; D ambiguous. The V gene's germline CDR1 is SGHRS and CDR2 YFSETQ. There are 13 residues in the CDR3. Trimming shortened V by 2 bases and J by 1 base, and 6 bases separated the two germline ends. The CDR3 DNA reads as TGCGCCAGCAGCTTTGGAGGGAACACTGAAGCTTTCTTT. It specifies CASSFGGNTEAFF.

The chain links TRBV25-1 to TRBJ2-1; tentatively, D is TRBD1 (7 bases). The CDR3 is made up of 17 amino acids. With 3 bases removed from V and 7 bases from J, the gap between germline ends came to 22 bases. Germline V lookup: CDR1 MGHDK, CDR2 SYGVNS. Here the CDR3 DNA reads TGTGCCAGCAGTGACCGAGTCCAGGGGGGAACAAGGAATGAGCAGTTCTTC. Its translation is CASSDRVQGGTRNEQFF.

Details on this clone: The sample carries other DNA sequences with the same CDR3. The chain has TRBV18 and TRBJ2-5; 8 nucleotides match TRBD1. V gave up 3 bases and J gave up 2 bases; unmatched junction bases: 2. Germline V gives CDR1 KGHSH, CDR2 LQKENI. This CDR3 contains 14 residues. The CDR3 region is CASSPDRAQETQYF. The CDR3 DNA is TGTGCCAGCTCACCGGACAGGGCTCAAGAGACCCAGTACTTC.

Note on this clone: The same CDR3 can be traced to other DNA sequences in this sample. The chain is built from TRBV5-1 and TRBJ2-1; 8 nucleotides line up with TRBD2. Germline CDR1 and CDR2: SGHRS and YFSETQ. The length of the CDR3 is 16 residues. The V segment lost 0 bases and the J segment 2 bases; nucleotides outside the gene matches: 4. Here the CDR3 reads CASSLGSGVAYNEQFF. In DNA, the CDR3 is TGCGCCAGCAGCTTGGGTAGCGGGGTGGCCTACAATGAGCAGTTCTTC.

The rearrangement joins TRBV15 to TRBJ1-3, with D perhaps matching TRBD1 (5 bases). V dropped 8 bases and J dropped 0 bases, with 17 bases sitting between them. This CDR3 region has 16 residues. Germline V gene data show CDR1 as LNHNV and CDR2 as YYDKDF (reference sequence). The CDR3 DNA reads as TGTGCCACCCGTCGTCCAGGGCTACGCTCTGGAAACACCATATATTTT. The encoded protein is CATRRPGLRSGNTIYF.

The chain joins TRBV6-5 to TRBJ2-1, with 9 bases aligning to TRBD1. V lost 6 bases, J lost 3 bases, and 3 bases stayed unmatched. Germline CDR1 is MNHEY and CDR2 is SVGAGI. The CDR3 runs to 14 residues. In DNA, the CDR3 is TGTGCCAGCAGCGACAGGGGGAACTACAATGAGCAGTTCTTC. Translated: CASSDRGNYNEQFF.

The chain combines TRBV5-4 with TRBJ2-3; D remains ambiguous. Germline V gene lookup returns CDR1 SGHNT and CDR2 YYREEE (reference sequence). This CDR3 contains 14 residues. V dropped 4 bases and J dropped 0 bases, with 9 bases sitting between them. In DNA form, the CDR3 reads TGTGCCAGCAGCGCGGCTAGTAGCACAGATACGCAGTATTTT. It specifies CASSAASSTDTQYF.

This rearrangement joins TRBV2 to TRBJ2-7; 9 positions agree with TRBD1. The CDR3 sequence is 15 residues long. The V gene end was trimmed by 5 bases and the J gene end by 6 bases; junction bases not matched to a gene: 11. The V gene's germline CDR1 is SNHLY and CDR2 FYNNEI. The CDR3 DNA reads TGTGCCAGCAGTATAACCGGGACAGGGACTATCGAGCAGTACTTC. Its translation is CASSITGTGTIEQYF.

This clone was recorded once. V usage is TRBV19 and J usage is TRBJ1-1; the match to TRBD1 covers 8 bases. The V segment lost 4 bases and the J segment 6 bases; nucleotides outside the gene matches: 10. The CDR3 sequence is 15 residues long. Germline lookup yields CDR1 LNHDA and CDR2 SQIVND (reference sequence). The CDR3 DNA sequence: TGTGCCAGTAGTACCTCTCAGGGGGCTAAGGCTGAAGCTTTCTTT. Its translation is CASSTSQGAKAEAFF. Full variable domain (missing parts from reference TRBV19 and TRBJ1-1): DGGITQSPKYLFRKEGQNVTLSCEQNLNHDAMYWYRQDPGQGLRLIYYSQIVNDFQKGDIAEGYSVSREKKESFPLTVTSAQKNPTAFYLCASSTSQGAKAEAFFGQGTRLTVV.

The rearrangement uses TRBV5-1 and TRBJ2-1; a weak D match, TRBD2 (6 bases). Germline lookup yields CDR1 SGHRS and CDR2 YFSETQ. The length of the CDR3 is 14 residues. V was shortened by 9 bases and J by 7 bases, with 20 bases between the two germline ends. The CDR3 DNA follows: TGCGCCACCAGGGTACAGGACTACTTTAATGAGCAGTTCTTC. Amino acid sequence: CATRVQDYFNEQFF.

This clone was recorded a few times. The CDR3 DNA reads TGTGCCAGCAGTAAGTGGGCGAACACTGAAGCTTTCTTT. Protein sequence: CASSKWANTEAFF. The V gene is TRBV28, the J gene TRBJ1-1; no clear D. From germline, CDR1 is MDHEN and CDR2 SYDVKM. CDR3 size: 13 residues. Trimming stripped 5 bases from V and 1 base from J, with 8 bases between.

This clone was counted a single time. As DNA, the CDR3 is TGTGCCTGGAGCCGGCCTGGTGAAGCTTTCTTT. This sequence encodes CAWSRPGEAFF. This chain links TRBV30 with TRBJ1-1; no reliable D call. CDR1 and CDR2 (germline): GTSNPN, SVGIG (reference sequence). V lost 3 bases to trimming and J lost 7 bases, with 9 bases between them. The CDR3 loop spans 11 amino acids.

J is TRBJ2-3 and V is TRBV7-2; D is uncertain. V was trimmed by 4 bases and J by 3 bases, leaving 8 bases between them. In germline, CDR1 is SGHTA, CDR2 FQGNSA. This CDR3 has 13 amino acids. The CDR3 is CASSSYRTDTQYF. The CDR3 DNA reads TGTGCCAGCAGCTCCTACAGAACAGATACGCAGTATTTT.

The chain joins TRBV2 to TRBJ2-1, with D uncertain. CDR3 size: 12 residues. Germline values: CDR1 SNHLY, CDR2 FYNNEI. V lost 6 bases to trimming and J lost 4 bases, with 7 bases between them. CDR3 DNA sequence: TGTGCCAGCAGCCCTTATTACAATGAGCAGTTCTTC. This encodes CASSPYYNEQFF.

In nucleotides, the CDR3 is TGTGCCAGCAGCCGGTCGACCCCTGAAGCTTTCTTT. Protein: CASSRSTPEAFF. This chain uses TRBV5-8 with TRBJ1-1; no definite D call. V lost 4 bases and J lost 6, with 10 bases in between. The CDR3 totals 12 residues. CDR1 and CDR2 from the germline V gene are SGHTS and YDEGEE.

Here the CDR3 DNA reads TGTGCCAGCAGCGTAGTAGCGGGAGGGCCCGCAGATACGCAGTATTTT. It codes for CASSVVAGGPADTQYF. This rearrangement joins TRBV9 to TRBJ2-3, with 11 bases lining up with TRBD2. The CDR3 has 16 amino acids. The trim removed 0 bases at V and 4 bases at J, leaving 4 bases unmatched. Germline V gene data show CDR1 as SGDLS and CDR2 as YYNGEE.

The chain joins TRBV15 to TRBJ1-1; maybe TRBD1 (6 bases). CDR1 is LNHNV and CDR2 is YYDKDF in the germline V gene (reference sequence). The CDR3 is 14 residues long. V shed 5 bases and J shed 2 bases, with 12 bases lying between them. CDR3 coding DNA: TGTGCCACCAGCGGACGGACAGCTAACACTGAAGCTTTCTTT. Amino acid sequence: CATSGRTANTEAFF. The full variable domain, with the rest looked up from reference TRBV15 and TRBJ1-1, is DAMVIQNPRYQVTQFGKPVTLSCSQTLNHNVMYWYQQKSSQAPKLLFHYYDKDFNNEADTPDNFQSRRPNTSFCFLDIRSPGLGDTAMYLCATSGRTANTEAFFGQGTRLTVV.

The chain carries TRBV25-1 and TRBJ2-1; 13 bases are shared with TRBD2. The CDR3 totals 16 residues. After removal of 2 bases from V and 7 bases from J, the junction contained 5 bases not matched to a gene. Per germline, CDR1 MGHDK and CDR2 SYGVNS. In DNA form, the CDR3 reads TGTGCCAGCAGTGAACACGGGACTAGCGGGAAAAATGAGCAGTTCTTC. This sequence encodes CASSEHGTSGKNEQFF.

The rearrangement joins TRBV6-6 to TRBJ2-7; D is unclear. V lost 5 bases to trimming and J lost 1 base, with 12 bases between them. The length of the CDR3 is 14 residues. The germline V gene has CDR1 MNHNY and CDR2 SVGAGI (reference sequence). As DNA, the CDR3 is TGTGCCAGCAGTCCCCGTGGCGGATCCTACGAGCAGTACTTC. Its protein product is CASSPRGGSYEQYF.

The rearrangement joins TRBV2 to TRBJ1-5, with a tentative D call TRBD1 (6 bases). Germline V gene sequence: CDR1 SNHLY, CDR2 FYNNEI. The CDR3 runs to 13 residues. Trimming stripped 7 bases from V and 9 bases from J, with 16 bases between. In DNA form, the CDR3 reads TGTGCCAGCACCGCAGGGGACACGAGGCCCCAGCATTTT. This gives the protein CASTAGDTRPQHF.

Of note for this clone: Other DNA sequences in the same sample also yield this CDR3. The V call is TRBV30, the J call TRBJ1-5; D possibly corresponds to TRBD1 (6 bases). The V and J ends lost 3 bases and 3 bases respectively, with 9 bases between them. This CDR3 contains 13 residues. CDR1 GTSNPN and CDR2 SVGIG come from the germline V gene (reference sequence). The DNA of the CDR3 is TGTGCCTGGAGCAGGGGCTCCAATCAGCCCCAGCATTTT. Amino acids: CAWSRGSNQPQHF.

The chain is built from TRBV5-4 and TRBJ2-7; TRBD2 matches 11 bases. CDR3 size: 15 residues. The germline gives CDR1 SGHNT, CDR2 YYREEE (reference sequence). With V trimmed by 6 bases and J by 1 base, 6 bases remained unmatched. The CDR3 reads CASTNTSGGSYEQYF. Here the CDR3 DNA reads TGTGCCAGCACTAACACTAGCGGGGGTTCCTACGAGCAGTACTTC.

Written as DNA, the CDR3 is TGTGCCATCAGTGAGTCGAGTAAACAATTAGATACGCAGTATTTT. This gives the protein CAISESSKQLDTQYF. The chain employs TRBV10-3 and TRBJ2-3; D call uncertain. V dropped 0 bases and J dropped 5 bases, with 12 bases sitting between them. From germline, CDR1 is ENHRY and CDR2 SYGVKD. The CDR3 spans 15 residues.

The rearrangement joins TRBV28 to TRBJ2-7; the D gene is possibly TRBD2 (6 bases). Germline CDR1 is MDHEN and CDR2 is SYDVKM. The V end was cut by 7 bases, the J end by 0 bases, with 10 bases between. This CDR3 region has 13 residues. The CDR3: CASKEGPSYEQYF. DNA for the CDR3: TGTGCCAGCAAGGAGGGGCCCTCCTACGAGCAGTACTTC.

This chain links TRBV5-1 with TRBJ2-2, with 10 bases that match TRBD2. V lost 0 bases and J lost 7; bases outside the gene matches: 9. From germline, CDR1 is SGHRS and CDR2 YFSETQ. The CDR3 contains 17 residues. CDR3 residues: CASSLGRASGSGGELFF. The CDR3 DNA reads TGCGCCAGCAGCTTGGGCCGGGCTAGCGGGAGTGGCGGGGAGCTGTTTTTT.

CDR3 protein: CASSGGGGRSEETQYF. The CDR3 nucleotides are TGTGCCAGCAGTGGGGGAGGCGGGAGGTCGGAAGAGACCCAGTACTTC. This rearrangement joins TRBV2 to TRBJ2-5; 8 bases line up with TRBD2. The V gene's germline CDR1 is SNHLY and CDR2 FYNNEI. After removal of 4 bases from V and 3 bases from J, the junction contained 10 bases not matched to a gene. The length of the CDR3 is 16 residues.